Each of the 9 T cell receptor beta chains below was sequenced from the same sample in a study of blood T cells in healthy people across ages. The use of a sample-barcoded 5' primer and a J-beta primer mix characterized a second PCR of about 7 to 12 cycles. MiXCR, applied by TCRdb to the 5' RACE reads, yields one record per CDR3 protein. The repertoire includes approximately 690,000 distinct CDR3 sequences, roughly three fifths of them detected once, and 30% to 40% sits in the top ten. The sequencing input was blood. The receptors were gathered from a man aged 60 to 75 in good health.

The chain is built from TRBV3-1 and TRBJ1-2, with unresolved D. In germline, CDR1 is LGHDT, CDR2 YNNKEL (reference sequence). The CDR3 spans 14 residues. Between the trimmed V and J ends, which lost 0 bases and 3 bases, there was a span of 8 bases. DNA for the CDR3: TGTGCCAGCAGCCAAGAATCTCGGGACTATGGCTACACCTTC. The encoded protein is CASSQESRDYGYTF.

This clonotype came up a few times. This chain uses TRBV5-1 with TRBJ1-2; D might be TRBD1 (5 bases). Germline CDR1 reads SGHRS; CDR2 reads YFSETQ. The CDR3 extends over 13 amino acids. Trimming removed 0 bases from V and 6 bases from J, with 9 bases in between. The CDR3 spells CASSLERGDGYTF. DNA of the CDR3: TGCGCCAGCAGCTTGGAACGGGGGGATGGCTACACCTTC.

A few counts support this clonotype. This rearrangement joins TRBV6-1 to TRBJ2-7, with D possibly TRBD1 on 5 matching bases. Germline V gene data show CDR1 as MNHNS and CDR2 as SASEGT. The CDR3 totals 12 residues. V shed 7 bases and J shed 3 bases, with 10 bases lying between them. The CDR3 DNA reads as TGTGCCAGCAACGACAGATTCTACGAGCAGTACTTC. This sequence encodes CASNDRFYEQYF.

This sequence joins TRBV3-1 and TRBJ2-5, with 8 bases lining up with TRBD2. The CDR3 extends over 17 amino acids. Germline loops: CDR1 LGHDT, CDR2 YNNKEL (reference sequence). V trimming: 4 bases; J trimming: 2 bases; junction bases outside the gene matches: 12. The CDR3, as DNA: TGTGCCAGCAGCCCGGGACTAGAGGGGGGGTCACAAGAGACCCAGTACTTC. It codes for CASSPGLEGGSQETQYF.

This clonotype was seen a handful of times. V usage is TRBV20-1 and J usage is TRBJ2-1; D may be TRBD2 (6 bases). Germline CDR1 reads DFQATT; CDR2 reads SNEGSKA (reference sequence). V was shortened by 5 bases and J by 2 bases, with 13 bases between the two germline ends. The CDR3 spans 14 residues. Here the CDR3 reads CSAQTRETYNEQFF. CDR3 nucleotides: TGCAGTGCTCAGACTAGGGAGACCTACAATGAGCAGTTCTTC.

A word on this clonotype: A much larger clone differs from this one at a single base, so this may be a read error. The CDR3 loop reads CASSQETSGEETRYF. Written as DNA, the CDR3 is TGTGCCAGCAGCCAAGAAACTAGCGGGGAAGAGACCCGGTACTTC. The rearrangement links TRBV3-1 to TRBJ2-5, with 10 bases fitting TRBD2. CDR3 length: 15 amino acids. Germline CDR1 LGHDT, CDR2 YNNKEL (reference sequence).

DNA for the CDR3: TGTGCCAGCGCTAGAGGACAGGCCGCTGAGCAGTATTTT. Amino acid sequence: CASARGQAAEQYF. The V and J genes are TRBV10-3 and TRBJ2-3; 7 bases align to TRBD1. The V gene end was trimmed by 10 bases and the J gene end by 11 bases; junction bases not matched to a gene: 15. CDR1 and CDR2 from the germline V gene are ENHRY and SYGVKD. CDR3 length: 13 amino acids.

This clonotype was counted once. The chain recombines TRBV20-1 with TRBJ2-5; 7 positions match TRBD1. This CDR3 comprises 15 residues. Trimming at V came to 3 bases and at J to 5 bases, leaving 12 bases not matched to a gene. The germline V gene has CDR1 DFQATT and CDR2 SNEGSKA (reference sequence). For the CDR3, the DNA is TGCAGTGCTAGGCCCAACACAGGGGTCGGGGAGACCCAGTACTTC. It yields the protein CSARPNTGVGETQYF.

This chain links TRBV4-1 with TRBJ2-4, with TRBD1 matching 9 bases. The J call is doubtful: the DNA matches TRBJ2-5 better. CDR1 MGHRA and CDR2 YSYEKL come from the germline V gene. The CDR3 is 16 amino acids. CDR3 DNA sequence: TGCGCCAGCAGCCGCGGGACAGGGCCTACCTTTGAGACCCAGTACTTC. Protein sequence: CASSRGTGPTFETQYF.